This T cell receptor beta chain came from a study of CD8 T cells in ankylosing spondylitis (dated by TCRdb to about 2017). In the study overall: The study set out to find disease-linked TCR variants by profiling T cell receptor beta repertoires in ankylosing spondylitis patients and healthy donors. Peripheral blood samples were taken, and synovial fluid was additionally collected from ankylosing spondylitis patients. The full study cohort comprised 25 ankylosing spondylitis patients and 85 to 120 healthy donors. The study at large found these results: Some TCR beta motif variants had previously been reported in synovial fluid and blood of reactive arthritis patients, which suggested common disease-initiation mechanisms. The disease-linked clones showed a CD8+ phenotype and occurred at relatively low frequencies in peripheral blood. A TCR beta motif of fewer than 10 highly homologous amino acid variants appeared characteristic of blood from ankylosing spondylitis patients. According to the report, matched synovial fluid samples from ankylosing spondylitis patients were significantly enriched for the disease-linked clones.

In its sample, this clonotype was seen a few times. It lacks a known antigen. One base away there is no much larger clone; base qualities are not given. Synovial fluid samples were matched to blood samples from the same ankylosing spondylitis patients. The CDR3, from cysteine to phenylalanine, totals 14 residues. Only CDR3 DNA is held: 42 bases, read in frame from base 1. Sequencing relied on an Illumina HiSeq 2500. Quantitative 5'-RACE with molecular barcodes was used to prepare TCR beta libraries. Regarding the original processing steps: A new computational method, built on a probabilistic model of VDJ rearrangement, was used to identify disease-linked TCR variants. The raw public data were reprocessed by TCRdb itself: fastp quality trimming at Q25, MiXCR clonotype calling, in-frame beta chains only. Identical CDR3 protein sequences are pooled into one entry, listed with their most common genes and DNA. TCRdb, not the original authors, processed these V and J calls. The sample contains about 150,000 distinct CDR3 sequences, approximately 44% of them found a single time. The top ten clones comprise roughly 15% of the sample.

The chain is encoded by TRBV21-1 joined to TRBJ1-1. TRBV21-1 corresponds to a pseudogene. Material for sequencing was synovial fluid, either unsorted or a sorted T cell fraction (not recorded which). The source of this sequence is a male donor with ankylosing spondylitis. The DNA sequence is given as TGTGCCAGCAGCAAAGCGCTTTTTTACCCTGAAGCTTTCTTT. It is translated as CASSKALFYPEAFF.